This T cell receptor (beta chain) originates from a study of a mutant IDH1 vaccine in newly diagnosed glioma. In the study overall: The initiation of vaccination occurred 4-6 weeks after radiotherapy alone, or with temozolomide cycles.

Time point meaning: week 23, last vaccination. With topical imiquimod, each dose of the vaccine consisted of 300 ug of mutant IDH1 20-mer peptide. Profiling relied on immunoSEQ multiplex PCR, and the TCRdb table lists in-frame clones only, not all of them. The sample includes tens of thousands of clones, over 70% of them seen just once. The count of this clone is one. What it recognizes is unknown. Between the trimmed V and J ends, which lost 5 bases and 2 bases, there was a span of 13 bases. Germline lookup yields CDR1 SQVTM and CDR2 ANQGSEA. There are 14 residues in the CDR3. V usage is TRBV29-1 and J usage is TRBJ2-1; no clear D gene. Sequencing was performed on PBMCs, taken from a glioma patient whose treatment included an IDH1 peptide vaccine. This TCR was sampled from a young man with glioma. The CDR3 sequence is CSVNKMPTYNEQFF. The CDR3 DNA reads TGCAGCGTTAATAAGATGCCTACCTACAATGAGCAGTTCTTC.